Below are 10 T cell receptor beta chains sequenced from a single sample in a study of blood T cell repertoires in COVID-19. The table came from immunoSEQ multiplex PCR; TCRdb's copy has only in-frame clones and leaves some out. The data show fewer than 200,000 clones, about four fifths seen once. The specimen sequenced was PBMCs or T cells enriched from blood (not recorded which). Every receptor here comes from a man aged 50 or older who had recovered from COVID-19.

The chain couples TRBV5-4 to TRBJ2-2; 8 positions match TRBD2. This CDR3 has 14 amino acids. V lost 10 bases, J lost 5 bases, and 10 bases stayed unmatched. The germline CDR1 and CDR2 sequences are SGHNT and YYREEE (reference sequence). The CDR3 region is CALREGGGTGELFF. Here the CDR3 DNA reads TGTGCCCTCCGGGAGGGGGGAGGAACCGGGGAGCTGTTTTTT.

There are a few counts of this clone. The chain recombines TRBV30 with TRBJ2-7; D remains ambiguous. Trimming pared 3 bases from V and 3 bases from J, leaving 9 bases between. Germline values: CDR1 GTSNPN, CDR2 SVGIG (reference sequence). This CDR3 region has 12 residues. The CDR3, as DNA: TGTGCCTGGAGAGCCTCCTTCTACGAGCAGTACTTC. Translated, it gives CAWRASFYEQYF.

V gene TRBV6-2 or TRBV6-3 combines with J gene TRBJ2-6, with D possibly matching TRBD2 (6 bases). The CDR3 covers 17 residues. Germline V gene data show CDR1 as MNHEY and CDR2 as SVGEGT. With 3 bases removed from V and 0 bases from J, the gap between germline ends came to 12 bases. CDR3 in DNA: TGTGCCAGCAGTTATGGGGGGTTGAGCTCTGGGGCCAACGTCCTGACTTTC. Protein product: CASSYGGLSSGANVLTF.

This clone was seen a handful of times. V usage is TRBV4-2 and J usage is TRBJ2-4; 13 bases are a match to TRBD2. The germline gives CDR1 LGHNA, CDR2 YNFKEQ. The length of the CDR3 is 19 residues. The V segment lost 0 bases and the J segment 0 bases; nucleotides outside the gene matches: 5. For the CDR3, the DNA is TGTGCCAGCAGCCAAGATGCGGGGACTAGCGGGATAGCCAAAAACATTCAGTACTTC. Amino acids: CASSQDAGTSGIAKNIQYF.

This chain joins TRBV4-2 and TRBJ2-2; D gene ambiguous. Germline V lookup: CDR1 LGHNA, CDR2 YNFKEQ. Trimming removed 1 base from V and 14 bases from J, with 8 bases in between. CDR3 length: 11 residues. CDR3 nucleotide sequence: TGTGCCAGCAGCCAAGCCAACAACCTGTTTTTT. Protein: CASSQANNLFF.

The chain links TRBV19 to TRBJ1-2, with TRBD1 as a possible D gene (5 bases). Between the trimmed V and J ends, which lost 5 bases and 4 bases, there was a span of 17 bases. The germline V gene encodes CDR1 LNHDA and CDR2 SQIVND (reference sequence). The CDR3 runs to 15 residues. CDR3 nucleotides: TGTGCCAGTAGTCCTCTCGGGGGGACCGTCTATGGCTACACCTTC. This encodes CASSPLGGTVYGYTF.

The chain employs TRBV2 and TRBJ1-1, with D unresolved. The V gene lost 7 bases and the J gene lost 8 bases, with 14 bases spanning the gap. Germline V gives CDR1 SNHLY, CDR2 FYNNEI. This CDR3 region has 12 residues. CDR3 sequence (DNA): TGTGCCAGCACAATGGCCGAAATCGAAGCTTTCTTT. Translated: CASTMAEIEAFF.

The CDR3 DNA sequence: TGTGCCAGCAGCGTTCAGACAGTCCCGAACACCATATATTTT. This translates into CASSVQTVPNTIYF. The V gene is TRBV7-6, the J gene TRBJ1-3; a weak D match, TRBD1 (5 bases). The CDR3 is 14 residues long. Trimming left V 5 bases short and J 7 bases short, with 15 bases between. From germline, CDR1 is SGHVS and CDR2 FNYEAQ.

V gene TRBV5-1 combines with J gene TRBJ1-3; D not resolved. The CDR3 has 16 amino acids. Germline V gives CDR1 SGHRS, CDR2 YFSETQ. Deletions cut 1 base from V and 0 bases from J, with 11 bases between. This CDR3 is CASSLLGPSSGNTIYF. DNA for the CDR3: TGCGCCAGCAGCTTGCTTGGGCCGAGCTCTGGAAACACCATATATTTT.

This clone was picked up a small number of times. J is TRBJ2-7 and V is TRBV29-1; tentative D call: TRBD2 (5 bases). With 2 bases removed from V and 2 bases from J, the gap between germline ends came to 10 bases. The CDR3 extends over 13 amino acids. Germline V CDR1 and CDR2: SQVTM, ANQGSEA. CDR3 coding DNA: TGCAGCGTTGAATGGACGGGGACCTACGAGCAGTACTTC. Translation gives CSVEWTGTYEQYF.